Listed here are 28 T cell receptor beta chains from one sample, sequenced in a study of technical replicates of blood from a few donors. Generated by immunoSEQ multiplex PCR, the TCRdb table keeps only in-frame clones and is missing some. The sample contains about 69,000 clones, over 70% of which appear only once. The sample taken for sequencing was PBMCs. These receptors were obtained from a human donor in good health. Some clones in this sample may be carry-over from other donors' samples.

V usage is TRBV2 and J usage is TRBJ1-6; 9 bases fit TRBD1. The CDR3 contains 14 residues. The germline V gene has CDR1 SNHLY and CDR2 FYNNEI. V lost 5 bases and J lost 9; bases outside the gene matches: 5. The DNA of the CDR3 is TGTGCCAGCAGTTCGGGACAGGGAAGTTCACCCCTCCACTTT. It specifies CASSSGQGSSPLHF. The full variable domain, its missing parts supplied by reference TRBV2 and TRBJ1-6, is EPEVTQTPSHQVTQMGQEVILRCVPISNHLYFYWYRQILGQKVEFLVSFYNNEISEKSEIFDDQFSVERPDGSNFTLKIRSTKLEDSAMYFCASSSGQGSSPLHFGNGTRLTVT.

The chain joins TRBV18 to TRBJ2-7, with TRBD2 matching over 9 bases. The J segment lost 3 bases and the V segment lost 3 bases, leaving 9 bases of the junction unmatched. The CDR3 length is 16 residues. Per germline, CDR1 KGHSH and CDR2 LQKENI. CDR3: CASSPKSSGGGYEQYF. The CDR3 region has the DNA TGTGCCAGCTCACCGAAAAGTAGCGGGGGAGGCTACGAGCAGTACTTC.

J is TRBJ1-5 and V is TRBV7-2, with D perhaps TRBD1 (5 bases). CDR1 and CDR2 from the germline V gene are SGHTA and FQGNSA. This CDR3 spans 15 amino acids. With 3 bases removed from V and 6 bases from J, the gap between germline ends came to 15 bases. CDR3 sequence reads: CASSFDSGMGQPQHF. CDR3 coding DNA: TGTGCCAGCAGCTTCGACAGTGGAATGGGTCAGCCCCAGCATTTT.

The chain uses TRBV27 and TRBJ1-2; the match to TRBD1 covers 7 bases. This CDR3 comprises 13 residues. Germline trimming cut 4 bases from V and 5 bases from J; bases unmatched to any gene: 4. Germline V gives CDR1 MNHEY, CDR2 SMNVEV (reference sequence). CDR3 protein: CASSSGGSYGYTF. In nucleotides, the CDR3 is TGTGCCAGCAGTTCAGGGGGATCGTATGGCTACACCTTC.

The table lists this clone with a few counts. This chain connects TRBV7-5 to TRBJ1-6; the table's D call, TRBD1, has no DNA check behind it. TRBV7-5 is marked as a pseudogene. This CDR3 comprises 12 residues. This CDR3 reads CARRDRGSPLHF. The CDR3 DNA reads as TGTGCCAGAAGGGACAGGGGTTCACCCCTCCACTTT.

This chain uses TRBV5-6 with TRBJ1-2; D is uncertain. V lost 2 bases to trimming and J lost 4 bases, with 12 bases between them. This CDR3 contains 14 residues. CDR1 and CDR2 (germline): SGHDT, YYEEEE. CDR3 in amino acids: CASSLETGTYGYTF. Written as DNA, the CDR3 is TGTGCCAGCAGCTTAGAGACGGGAACCTATGGCTACACCTTC.

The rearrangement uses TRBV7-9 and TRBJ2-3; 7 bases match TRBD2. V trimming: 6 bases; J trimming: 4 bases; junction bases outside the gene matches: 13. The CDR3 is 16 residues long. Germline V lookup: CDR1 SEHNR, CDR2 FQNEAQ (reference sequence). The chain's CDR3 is CASSQNWAGVPDTQYF. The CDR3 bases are TGTGCCAGCAGTCAAAACTGGGCGGGAGTACCAGATACGCAGTATTTT.

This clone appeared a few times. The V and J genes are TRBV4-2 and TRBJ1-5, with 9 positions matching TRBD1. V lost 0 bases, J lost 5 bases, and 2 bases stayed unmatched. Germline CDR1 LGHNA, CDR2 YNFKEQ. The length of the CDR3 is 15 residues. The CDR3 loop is CASSQEGQGYQPQHF. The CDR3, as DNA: TGTGCCAGCAGCCAAGAGGGACAGGGATATCAGCCCCAGCATTTT.

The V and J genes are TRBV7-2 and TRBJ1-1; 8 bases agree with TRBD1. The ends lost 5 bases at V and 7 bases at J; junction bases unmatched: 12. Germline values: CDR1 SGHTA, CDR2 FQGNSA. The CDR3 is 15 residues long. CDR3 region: CASSPTLQGGREAFF. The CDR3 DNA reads TGTGCCAGCAGCCCGACTTTACAGGGGGGTCGTGAAGCTTTCTTT.

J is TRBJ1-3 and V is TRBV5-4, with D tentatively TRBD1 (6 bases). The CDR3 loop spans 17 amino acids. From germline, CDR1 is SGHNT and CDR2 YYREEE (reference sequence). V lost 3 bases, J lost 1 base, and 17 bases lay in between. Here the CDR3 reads CASSSGGGQRSGNTIYF. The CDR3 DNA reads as TGTGCCAGCAGCTCGGGTGGAGGACAGAGATCTGGAAACACCATATATTTT.

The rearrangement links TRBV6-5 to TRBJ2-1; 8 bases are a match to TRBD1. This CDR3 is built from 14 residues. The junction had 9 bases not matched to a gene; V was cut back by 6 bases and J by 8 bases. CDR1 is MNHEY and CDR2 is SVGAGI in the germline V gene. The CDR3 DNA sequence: TGTGCCAGCAGCCAGGACAGGGCGGCGCATGAGCAGTTCTTC. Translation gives CASSQDRAAHEQFF.

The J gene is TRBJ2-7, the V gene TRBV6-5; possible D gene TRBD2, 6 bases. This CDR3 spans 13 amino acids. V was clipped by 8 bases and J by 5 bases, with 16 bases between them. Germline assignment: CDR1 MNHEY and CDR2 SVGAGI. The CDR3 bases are TGTGCCAGCCGGGACTTAAAAGCCCACGAGCAGTACTTC. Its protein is CASRDLKAHEQYF.

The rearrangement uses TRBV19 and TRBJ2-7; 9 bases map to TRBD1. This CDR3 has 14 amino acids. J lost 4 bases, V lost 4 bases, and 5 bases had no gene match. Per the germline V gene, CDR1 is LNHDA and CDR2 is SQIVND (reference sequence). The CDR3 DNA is TGTGCCAGTAGTAGACAGGGGGAGAGGTACGAGCAGTACTTC. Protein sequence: CASSRQGERYEQYF. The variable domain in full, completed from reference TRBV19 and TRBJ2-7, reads DGGITQSPKYLFRKEGQNVTLSCEQNLNHDAMYWYRQDPGQGLRLIYYSQIVNDFQKGDIAEGYSVSREKKESFPLTVTSAQKNPTAFYLCASSRQGERYEQYFGPGTRLTVT.

Here the CDR3 reads CASSEDWSAEAFF. DNA of the CDR3: TGTGCCAGCAGTGAAGATTGGAGTGCTGAAGCTTTCTTT. V usage is TRBV2 and J usage is TRBJ1-1; D unclear. V shed 1 base and J shed 6 bases, with 9 bases lying between them. Germline-derived CDR1 and CDR2 are SNHLY and FYNNEI. This CDR3 region has 13 residues.

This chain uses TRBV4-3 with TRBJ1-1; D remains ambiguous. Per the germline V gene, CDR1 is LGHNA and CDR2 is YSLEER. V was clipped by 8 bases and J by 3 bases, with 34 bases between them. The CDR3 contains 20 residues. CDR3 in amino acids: CASGWERSRPGKMIHTEAFF. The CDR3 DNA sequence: TGCGCCAGCGGATGGGAGCGGAGCCGGCCGGGCAAGATGATACACACTGAAGCTTTCTTT.

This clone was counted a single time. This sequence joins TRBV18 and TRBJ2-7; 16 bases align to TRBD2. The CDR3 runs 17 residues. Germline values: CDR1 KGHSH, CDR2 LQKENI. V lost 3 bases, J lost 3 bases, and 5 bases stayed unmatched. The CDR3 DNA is TGTGCCAGCTCACCGGAGGGACTAGCGGGAGGGCTCTACGAGCAGTACTTC. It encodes CASSPEGLAGGLYEQYF.

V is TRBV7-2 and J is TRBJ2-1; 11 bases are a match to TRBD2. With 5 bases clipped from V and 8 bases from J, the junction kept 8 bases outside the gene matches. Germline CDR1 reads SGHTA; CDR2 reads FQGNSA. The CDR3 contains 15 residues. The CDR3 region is CASSRTSGRSYEQFF. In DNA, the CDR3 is TGTGCCAGCAGCCGAACTAGCGGGAGATCTTATGAGCAGTTCTTC.

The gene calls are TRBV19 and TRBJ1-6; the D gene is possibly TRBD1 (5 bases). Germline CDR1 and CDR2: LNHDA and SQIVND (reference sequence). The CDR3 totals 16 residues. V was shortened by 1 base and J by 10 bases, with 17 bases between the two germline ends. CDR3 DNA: TGTGCCAGTAGTATAGTGCCCCAGGGTGTTGGCTCACCCCTCCACTTT. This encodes CASSIVPQGVGSPLHF.

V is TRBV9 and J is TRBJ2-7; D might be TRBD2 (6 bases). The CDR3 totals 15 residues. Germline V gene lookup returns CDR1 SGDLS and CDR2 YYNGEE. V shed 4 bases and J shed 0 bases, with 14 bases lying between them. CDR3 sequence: CASSTGSGGSYEQYF. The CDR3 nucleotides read TGTGCCAGCAGCACCGGGTCCGGGGGCTCCTACGAGCAGTACTTC.

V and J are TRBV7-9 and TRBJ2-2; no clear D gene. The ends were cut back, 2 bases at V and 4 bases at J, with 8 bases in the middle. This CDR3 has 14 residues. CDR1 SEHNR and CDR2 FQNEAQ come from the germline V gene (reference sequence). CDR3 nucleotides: TGTGCCAGCAGCTTACTCTATTCCACCGGGGAGCTGTTTTTT. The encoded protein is CASSLLYSTGELFF.

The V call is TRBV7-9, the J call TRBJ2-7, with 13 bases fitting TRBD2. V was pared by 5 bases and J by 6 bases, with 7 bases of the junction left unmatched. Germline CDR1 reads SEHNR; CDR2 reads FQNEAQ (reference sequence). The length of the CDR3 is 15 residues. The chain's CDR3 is CASSPGTSGVSEQYF. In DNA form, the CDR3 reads TGTGCCAGCAGCCCAGGGACTAGCGGGGTAAGCGAGCAGTACTTC.

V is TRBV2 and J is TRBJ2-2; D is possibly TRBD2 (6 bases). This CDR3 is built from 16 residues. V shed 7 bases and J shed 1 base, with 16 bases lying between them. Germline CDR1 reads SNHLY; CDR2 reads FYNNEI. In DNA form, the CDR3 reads TGTGCCAGCACCTCCGGTGGTAGCGGGAACACCGGGGAGCTGTTTTTT. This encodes CASTSGGSGNTGELFF.

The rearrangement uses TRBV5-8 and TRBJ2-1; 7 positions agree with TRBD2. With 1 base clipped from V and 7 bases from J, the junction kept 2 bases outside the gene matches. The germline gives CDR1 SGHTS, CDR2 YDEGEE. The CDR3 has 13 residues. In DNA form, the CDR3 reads TGTGCCAGCAGCTTGCGGGGGGTGAATGAGCAGTTCTTC. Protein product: CASSLRGVNEQFF.

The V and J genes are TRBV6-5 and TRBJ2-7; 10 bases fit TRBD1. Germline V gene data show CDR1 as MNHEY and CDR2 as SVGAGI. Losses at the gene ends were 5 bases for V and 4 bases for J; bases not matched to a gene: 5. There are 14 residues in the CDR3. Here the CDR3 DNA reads TGTGCCAGCAGTCAGACAGGGGGCGGTTACGAGCAGTACTTC. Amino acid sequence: CASSQTGGGYEQYF.

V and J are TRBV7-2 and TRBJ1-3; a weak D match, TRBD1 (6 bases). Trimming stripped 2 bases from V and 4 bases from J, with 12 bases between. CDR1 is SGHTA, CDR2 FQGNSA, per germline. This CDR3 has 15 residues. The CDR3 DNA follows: TGTGCCAGCAGCTTAAGCACAGGGAACGGAAACACCATATATTTT. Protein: CASSLSTGNGNTIYF.

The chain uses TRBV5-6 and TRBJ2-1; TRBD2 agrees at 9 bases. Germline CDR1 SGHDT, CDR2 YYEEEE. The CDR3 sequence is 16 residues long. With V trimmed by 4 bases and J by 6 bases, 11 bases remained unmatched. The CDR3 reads CASSLLAGVGGNEQFF. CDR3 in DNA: TGTGCCAGCAGCCTCTTAGCGGGAGTCGGGGGCAATGAGCAGTTCTTC.

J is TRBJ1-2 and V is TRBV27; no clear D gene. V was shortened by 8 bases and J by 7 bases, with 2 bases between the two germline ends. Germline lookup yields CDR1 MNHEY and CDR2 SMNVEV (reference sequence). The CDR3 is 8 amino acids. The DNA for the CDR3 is TGTGCCAGCCTTGGCTACACCTTC. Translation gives CASLGYTF.

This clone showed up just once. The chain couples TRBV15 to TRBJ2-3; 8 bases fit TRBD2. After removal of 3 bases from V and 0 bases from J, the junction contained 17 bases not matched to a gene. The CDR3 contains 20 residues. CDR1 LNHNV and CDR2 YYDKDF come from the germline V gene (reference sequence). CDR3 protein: CATSRYPGTAGGSSTDTQYF. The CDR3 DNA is TGTGCCACCAGCAGGTACCCCGGGACGGCGGGGGGATCTAGCACAGATACGCAGTATTTT.